The entry below gives a single T cell receptor beta chain sequence along with its context. Some clones are missing from TCRdb's copy, which holds only in-frame ones; the method was immunoSEQ multiplex PCR. The profile shows under 450,000 clones, approximately 88% of them singletons. The CDR3 is 15 residues long. Germline trimming cut 6 bases from V and 2 bases from J; bases unmatched to any gene: 9. In germline, CDR1 is MDHEN, CDR2 SYDVKM. These data originate in a study of blood T cell repertoires in COVID-19. About the study: Sample material is recorded as cDNA or gDNA derived from T cells, B-cell-depleted T cells, or PBMCs.

The sample taken for sequencing was peripheral blood. The chain has TRBV28 and TRBJ2-7; TRBD2 matches at 8 bases. The receptor comes from a woman between 45 and 65 years old with COVID-19, enrolled during active disease. In DNA, the CDR3 is TGTGCCAGCAGCCCGGGAGGGACCCAAGCCTACGAGCAGTACTTC. This codes for CASSPGGTQAYEQYF.